A single sample gave rise to the 23 T cell receptor beta chains below, sequenced in a study of blood T cells in healthy people across ages. The authors ran a second PCR of roughly 6 to 12 cycles using a sample-barcoded 5' primer and a J-beta primer mix. A single record per CDR3 protein comes from TCRdb applying MiXCR to the 5' RACE reads. Here the sample spans fewer than 800,000 distinct CDR3 sequences, about a third being singletons. Specimen: blood. These receptors were obtained from a woman aged 80 or older in good health.

This rearrangement joins TRBV28 to TRBJ2-7; possibly TRBD1 for D (8 bases). Trimming cost V 7 bases and J 6 bases, with 10 bases left between them. CDR3 length: 11 amino acids. The V gene's germline CDR1 is MDHEN and CDR2 SYDVKM. CDR3 in DNA: TGTGCCAGCAACAGGGGGGGCGAGCAGTACTTC. It translates to CASNRGGEQYF.

The genes are TRBV7-2 and TRBJ2-3; D may be TRBD1 (5 bases). Germline values: CDR1 SGHTA, CDR2 FQGNSA. V lost 5 bases, J lost 3 bases, and 18 bases lay in between. The CDR3 spans 16 residues. The CDR3 here is CASSLKGGRVTDTQYF. CDR3 sequence (DNA): TGTGCCAGCAGCCTGAAAGGCGGCAGGGTTACAGATACGCAGTATTTT.

J is TRBJ1-5 and V is TRBV25-1, with TRBD1 identical over 7 bases. V gave up 6 bases and J gave up 7 bases; unmatched junction bases: 9. Germline V gene lookup returns CDR1 MGHDK and CDR2 SYGVNS. The CDR3 sequence is 14 residues long. This CDR3 is CASRETGERQPQHF. As DNA, the CDR3 is TGTGCCAGCAGGGAAACAGGGGAGCGACAGCCCCAGCATTTT.

This sequence joins TRBV20-1 and TRBJ2-7; 11 bases align to TRBD2. In germline, CDR1 is DFQATT, CDR2 SNEGSKA (reference sequence). This CDR3 region has 13 residues. Trimming took 2 bases from V and 7 from J; bases not matched to a gene: 4. The CDR3 nucleotides are TGCAGTGCTAGACGACTAGCGGGAAGGGAGCAGTACTTC. It codes for CSARRLAGREQYF.

This clonotype was seen ten or more times. The chain recombines TRBV5-1 with TRBJ2-3; D may correspond to TRBD1 or TRBD2 (5 bases each). Looked up from germline, CDR1 is SGHRS and CDR2 is YFSETQ. Trimming removed 6 bases at V and 4 bases at J, with 21 bases between. The CDR3 contains 16 residues. CDR3 sequence: CASTRDGGGGADTQYF. The CDR3 nucleotides are TGCGCCAGCACCCGAGACGGTGGGGGTGGTGCAGATACGCAGTATTTT.

Details on this clonotype: One base away lies a much larger clone, so this may be a sequencing read error. The chain carries TRBV6-2 or TRBV6-3 and TRBJ2-1; D is possibly TRBD1 (5 bases). From germline, CDR1 is MNHEY and CDR2 SVGEGT. Trimming took 6 bases from V and 4 from J, leaving 10 bases between them. There are 13 residues in the CDR3. The CDR3 loop reads CASRAQVYNEQFF. The CDR3 DNA is TGTGCCAGCAGGGCACAGGTGTACAATGAGCAGTTCTTC.

This chain joins TRBV2 and TRBJ1-2; D gene uncertain. Trimming removed 6 bases from V and 1 base from J, with 9 bases in between. This CDR3 has 13 amino acids. Germline lookup yields CDR1 SNHLY and CDR2 FYNNEI. The DNA of the CDR3 is TGTGCCAGCAGCAAACAGCTTAACTATGGCTACACCTTC. Amino acid sequence: CASSKQLNYGYTF.

Comment on this clonotype: It may be a read error: a sequence one base away is much more abundant. The V gene is TRBV5-1, the J gene TRBJ2-7; possibly TRBD2 for D (6 bases). The J call is doubtful: the DNA matches TRBJ2-5 better. Germline V gene data show CDR1 as SGHRS and CDR2 as YFSETQ. The CDR3 extends over 13 amino acids. CDR3 nucleotides: TGCGCCGGCAGCTTGGAGGGGCTGGAGACCCAGTACTTC. This translates into CAGSLEGLETQYF.

The sample holds many counts of this clonotype. The J gene is TRBJ2-7, the V gene TRBV11-2; 8 positions match TRBD1. Germline CDR1 and CDR2: SGHAT and FQNNGV. V shed 7 bases and J 1 base; nucleotides not matched to a gene: 15. The CDR3 runs 17 residues. CDR3 protein: CASTRDRLGSFSYEQYF. CDR3 coding DNA: TGTGCCAGCACCCGGGACAGGCTCGGGTCATTTTCCTACGAGCAGTACTTC. Together with reference TRBV11-2 and TRBJ2-7, the CDR3 gives the full variable domain: EAGVAQSPRYKIIEKRQSVAFWCNPISGHATLYWYQQILGQGPKLLIQFQNNGVVDDSQLPKDRFSAERLKGVDSTLKIQPAKLEDSAVYLCASTRDRLGSFSYEQYFGPGTRLTVT.

This clonotype was seen many times. V gene TRBV20-1 combines with J gene TRBJ1-5, with TRBD1 matching 9 bases. The ends lost 6 bases at V and 7 bases at J; junction bases unmatched: 13. Germline loops: CDR1 DFQATT, CDR2 SNEGSKA (reference sequence). CDR3 length: 15 amino acids. DNA of the CDR3: TGCAGTGCCCCGCCGGGGACAGGGTACGTACAGCCCCAGCATTTT. Its translation: CSAPPGTGYVQPQHF.

The sample holds many counts of this clonotype. V is TRBV6-6 and J is TRBJ1-6; TRBD1 matches at 7 bases. The CDR3 is 16 amino acids. The germline V gene has CDR1 MNHNY and CDR2 SVGAGI (reference sequence). J was trimmed by 5 bases and V by 2 bases; bases with no gene match: 6. The CDR3 sequence is CASSYPRTGHNSPLHF. The CDR3 nucleotides are TGTGCCAGCAGTTACCCGAGGACAGGCCATAATTCACCCCTCCACTTT.

The chain links TRBV9 to TRBJ2-1; 11 bases align to TRBD1. In germline, CDR1 is SGDLS, CDR2 YYNGEE. This CDR3 has 12 amino acids. In DNA form, the CDR3 reads TGTGTCACAGGGACAGGGGGCAATGAGCAGTTCTTC. This encodes CVTGTGGNEQFF.

This clonotype occurred many times. The V call is TRBV6-2 or TRBV6-3, the J call TRBJ2-5, with TRBD1 matching 7 bases. Losses at the gene ends were 2 bases for V and 1 base for J; bases not matched to a gene: 1. Germline V gives CDR1 MNHEY, CDR2 SVGEGT. CDR3 size: 14 residues. The CDR3 loop is CASSYRDSQETQYF. The CDR3 DNA reads TGTGCCAGCAGTTACCGGGACAGCCAAGAGACCCAGTACTTC.

The CDR3 DNA is TGTGCCAGCAGCCTTCTACGGGGAGCGGGTTCACCCCTCCACTTT. The encoded protein is CASSLLRGAGSPLHF. The chain carries TRBV12-3 or TRBV12-4 and TRBJ1-6; D is undetermined. The CDR3 has 15 amino acids. V lost 6 bases and J lost 9, with 18 bases in between.

The genes are TRBV30 and TRBJ1-4, with D uncertain. There are 13 residues in the CDR3. V lost 2 bases, J lost 5 bases, and 9 bases lay in between. CDR1 and CDR2 from the germline V gene are GTSNPN and SVGIG (reference sequence). The CDR3 here is CAWSPGRNEKLFF. As DNA, the CDR3 is TGTGCCTGGAGTCCCGGGAGGAATGAAAAACTGTTTTTT.

About this clonotype: This may be a read error: a much more frequent sequence differs by one nucleotide. This sequence joins TRBV6-2 or TRBV6-3 and TRBJ2-1; a weak D match, TRBD1 (7 bases). TRBJ2-7 explains the end of the DNA better; the J call may be wrong. The germline CDR1 and CDR2 sequences are MNHEY and SVGEGT. The CDR3 extends over 15 amino acids. The CDR3 coding sequence is TGTGCCAGCACCACGGGCAGGGGGGTCTACAATGAGCAGTACTTC. Encoded protein: CASTTGRGVYNEQYF.

This clonotype was recorded many times. The genes are TRBV7-9 and TRBJ2-7; 8 bases match TRBD1. The CDR3 is made up of 14 amino acids. Germline values: CDR1 SEHNR, CDR2 FQNEAQ (reference sequence). Trimming took 6 bases from V and 0 from J; bases not matched to a gene: 4. The CDR3 DNA sequence: TGTGCCAGCAGTTCGACAGGGGCCTCCTACGAGCAGTACTTC. Residues: CASSSTGASYEQYF. Filled out from reference TRBV7-9 and TRBJ2-7, the complete variable domain reads DTGVSQNPRHKITKRGQNVTFRCDPISEHNRLYWYRQTLGQGPEFLTYFQNEAQLEKSRLLSDRFSAERPKGSFSTLEIQRTEQGDSAMYLCASSSTGASYEQYFGPGTRLTVT.

The CDR3 reads CASSFSQYEQYF. The CDR3 coding sequence is TGCGCCAGCAGCTTCTCCCAGTACGAGCAGTACTTC. This chain uses TRBV5-1 with TRBJ2-5; D is unclear. With the DNA end fitting TRBJ2-7 better, the J assignment may be wrong. Germline V lookup: CDR1 SGHRS, CDR2 YFSETQ. This CDR3 has 12 amino acids.

At least ten counts were recorded for this clonotype. The chain joins TRBV25-1 to TRBJ2-3; 11 nucleotides align to TRBD2. CDR3 length equals 18 residues. The germline V gene encodes CDR1 MGHDK and CDR2 SYGVNS. Trimming cost V 6 bases and J 0 bases; bases outside gene matches: 11. CDR3 sequence (DNA): TGTGCCAGCAGGTCCGGGACTAGCGGAACCTCTAGCACAGATACGCAGTATTTT. It codes for CASRSGTSGTSSTDTQYF.

The sample holds many counts of this clonotype. V usage is TRBV2 and J usage is TRBJ2-1; TRBD2 matches at 12 bases. Trimming at V came to 6 bases and at J to 8 bases, leaving 11 bases not matched to a gene. The CDR3 totals 16 residues. Germline lookup yields CDR1 SNHLY and CDR2 FYNNEI. CDR3 residues: CASRSRRASGRDEQFF. As DNA, the CDR3 is TGTGCCAGCAGGAGCCGTAGGGCTAGCGGGAGGGATGAGCAGTTCTTC.

V gene TRBV20-1 combines with J gene TRBJ1-2; a possible D gene is TRBD1 (6 bases). The CDR3 is 13 residues long. V was shortened by 6 bases and J by 5 bases, with 16 bases between the two germline ends. The germline V gene has CDR1 DFQATT and CDR2 SNEGSKA (reference sequence). The CDR3 region has the DNA TGCAGTGCCAGGGGCGGGGACCATTATGGCTACACCTTC. Residues: CSARGGDHYGYTF.

The chain joins TRBV28 to TRBJ2-3, with D tentatively TRBD1 (6 bases). V was pared by 2 bases and J by 8 bases, with 17 bases between. Germline V gene lookup returns CDR1 MDHEN and CDR2 SYDVKM. The CDR3 extends over 15 amino acids. CDR3 DNA: TGTGCCAGCAGTTTAGGACAGTGGAATATGGCTACGCAGTATTTT. Amino acids: CASSLGQWNMATQYF.

Points on this clonotype: Germline and junction disagree at one end, which may indicate a read error. The rearrangement joins TRBV7-3 to TRBJ1-2, with D possibly TRBD1 on 6 matching bases. CDR3 size: 13 residues. CDR1 is SGHTA, CDR2 FQGTGA, per germline. CDR3 DNA sequence: TGTGTCAGCAGCCTTACAGGGCAGGCTGGCTACACCTTC. Its translation is CVSSLTGQAGYTF.